This T cell receptor beta chain was identified in a study of blood T cell repertoires in COVID-19. Whole-study context: Sources were T cells, B-cell-depleted T cells, or PBMCs; the material itself was cDNA or gDNA.

Per germline, CDR1 LNHNV and CDR2 YYDKDF (reference sequence). CDR3 length: 14 amino acids. The V end lost 1 base, the J end lost 2 bases, and 8 bases lay between the germline ends. The repertoire was sequenced with immunoSEQ multiplex PCR; TCRdb's copy has only in-frame clones and lacks some. The table shows more than 55,000 clones, with more than 75% occurring only once. The J gene is TRBJ1-1, the V gene TRBV15, with D unresolved. The sample taken for sequencing was peripheral blood. This sequence was found in a man in his sixties with active or convalescent COVID-19. The CDR3 bases are TGTGCCACCAGCAGAGGTCCATTTAACACTGAAGCTTTCTTT. Translation gives CATSRGPFNTEAFF.